The 15 T cell receptor beta chains reported below all come from one sample, sequenced in a study of OX40 agonist ivuxolimab in advanced cancers. Clones were sequenced by immunoSEQ multiplex PCR, and TCRdb holds only the in-frame ones, with some missing. This sample yields approximately 76,000 clones, of which around 86% are seen a single time; under 0.85% belongs to the top ten. The sample in question was CD4+ or CD8+ T cells sorted from blood, obtained in a trial of the OX40 agonist ivuxolimab. The receptors come from an adult with an advanced solid tumor such as melanoma, head and neck, liver or kidney cancer.

The chain links TRBV11-2 to TRBJ1-5; tentatively, D is TRBD1 (6 bases). The V end lost 5 bases, the J end lost 4 bases, and 15 bases lay between the germline ends. Germline CDR1 SGHAT, CDR2 FQNNGV. This CDR3 spans 15 amino acids. The CDR3 nucleotides are TGTGCCAGCAGCCAGTTTGGGGGGGCGAATCAGCCCCAGCATTTT. Protein sequence: CASSQFGGANQPQHF.

V gene TRBV2 combines with J gene TRBJ2-7; no reliable D call. The CDR3 totals 11 residues. Germline lookup yields CDR1 SNHLY and CDR2 FYNNEI. V was clipped by 6 bases and J by 7 bases, with 10 bases between them. This CDR3 reads CASSETGEQYF. CDR3 nucleotides: TGTGCCAGCAGCGAAACCGGAGAGCAGTACTTC.

This chain joins TRBV2 and TRBJ1-6, with D maybe TRBD1 (5 bases). Trimming removed 6 bases at V and 7 bases at J, with 19 bases between. The germline gives CDR1 SNHLY, CDR2 FYNNEI. There are 16 residues in the CDR3. The CDR3 sequence: CASRFNVGTGNSPLHF. The CDR3 coding sequence is TGTGCCAGCAGGTTTAATGTAGGGACGGGGAATTCACCCCTCCACTTT.

The chain has TRBV5-1 and TRBJ2-7; D might be TRBD1 (6 bases). The V end lost 2 bases, the J end lost 6 bases, and 12 bases lay between the germline ends. The length of the CDR3 is 13 residues. CDR1 SGHRS and CDR2 YFSETQ come from the germline V gene. The DNA of the CDR3 is TGCGCCAGCAGCTTCGGGCAGGGGATCGAGCAGTACTTC. Protein product: CASSFGQGIEQYF. The complete variable domain, with remaining parts taken from reference TRBV5-1 and TRBJ2-7, reads KAGVTQTPRYLIKTRGQQVTLSCSPISGHRSVSWYQQTPGQGLQFLFEYFSETQRNKGNFPGRFSGRQFSNSRSEMNVSTLELGDSALYLCASSFGQGIEQYFGPGTRLTVT.

The chain recombines TRBV30 with TRBJ2-3; D is unclear. Germline V gene sequence: CDR1 GTSNPN, CDR2 SVGIG (reference sequence). The CDR3 extends over 15 amino acids. Trimming pared 1 base from V and 2 bases from J, leaving 13 bases between. CDR3 bases: TGTGCCTGGAGTGCCCGACGCTCTCCCACAGATACGCAGTATTTT. This sequence encodes CAWSARRSPTDTQYF.

The V and J genes are TRBV4-3 and TRBJ2-1; 8 bases are shared with TRBD2. The CDR3 extends over 16 amino acids. From germline, CDR1 is LGHNA and CDR2 YSLEER. J lost 4 bases, V lost 0 bases, and 5 bases had no gene match. This chain's CDR3 is CASSQDPSGGYNEQFF. CDR3 in DNA: TGCGCCAGCAGCCAAGATCCCAGCGGGGGATACAATGAGCAGTTCTTC.

This clone has only a few counts. The V gene is TRBV12-1, the J gene TRBJ1-1. TRBV12-1 is classified as a pseudogene. The CDR3 is made up of 14 amino acids. The CDR3 is CASSLGDPGTEAFF. The CDR3 DNA reads as TGTGCCAGCAGCTTGGGCGACCCGGGCACTGAAGCTTTCTTT.

The genes are TRBV7-9 and TRBJ1-4, with no clear D. The CDR3 contains 13 residues. From germline, CDR1 is SEHNR and CDR2 FQNEAQ (reference sequence). V dropped 4 bases and J dropped 4 bases, with 7 bases sitting between them. The CDR3 region is CASSSQNNEKLFF. The CDR3 DNA reads as TGTGCCAGCAGCTCTCAGAATAATGAAAAACTGTTTTTT.

The V call is TRBV19, the J call TRBJ2-6; 7 positions agree with TRBD2. Germline V gene lookup returns CDR1 LNHDA and CDR2 SQIVND (reference sequence). The CDR3 spans 13 residues. Trimming at V came to 11 bases and at J to 4 bases, leaving 5 bases not matched to a gene. The CDR3 DNA follows: TGTGCCGGAGCGGGGCCCGGGGCCAACGTCCTGACTTTC. Translation gives CAGAGPGANVLTF.

The chain couples TRBV28 to TRBJ2-7; possible D gene TRBD2, 6 bases. Per the germline V gene, CDR1 is MDHEN and CDR2 is SYDVKM. Trimming left V 6 bases short and J 1 base short, with 13 bases between. This CDR3 has 14 amino acids. The CDR3 region has the DNA TGTGCCAGCAGCAGTAGCGGCCCTTCCTACGAGCAGTACTTC. This codes for CASSSSGPSYEQYF.

The gene calls are TRBV20-1 and TRBJ2-7; D unclear. The germline V gene has CDR1 DFQATT and CDR2 SNEGSKA (reference sequence). V was cut by 5 bases and J by 8 bases, with 10 bases left in between. The CDR3 is 10 amino acids. The CDR3 region has the DNA TGCAGTGCTGAGTATCCGCAGCAGTACTTC. The encoded protein is CSAEYPQQYF.

This sequence joins TRBV30 and TRBJ1-2; unclear D gene. The CDR3 has 16 amino acids. The V gene lost 4 bases and the J gene lost 5 bases, with 23 bases spanning the gap. Germline V gene lookup returns CDR1 GTSNPN and CDR2 SVGIG (reference sequence). The CDR3: CAWNSEGRARHYGYTF. CDR3 nucleotide sequence: TGTGCCTGGAATTCCGAGGGAAGGGCGCGACATTATGGCTACACCTTC.

The chain employs TRBV2 and TRBJ1-2, with 9 positions matching TRBD1. CDR3 length equals 14 residues. J gave up 4 bases and V 5 bases, and 5 bases lay outside the gene matches. CDR1 and CDR2 from the germline V gene are SNHLY and FYNNEI. The CDR3 spells CASSTQTGGYGYTF. CDR3 DNA: TGTGCCAGCAGTACCCAGACAGGGGGCTATGGCTACACCTTC.

A remark on this clone: The sample contains more than one DNA sequence encoding this CDR3. The chain uses TRBV5-1 and TRBJ2-6; D uncertain. CDR1 is SGHRS and CDR2 is YFSETQ in the germline V gene. V lost 5 bases and J lost 2, with 11 bases in between. The CDR3 runs 15 residues. The chain's CDR3 is CASSPPLTGANVLTF. For the CDR3, the DNA is TGCGCCAGCAGTCCCCCGTTGACTGGGGCCAACGTCCTGACTTTC.

The chain recombines TRBV7-7 with TRBJ2-2; either TRBD1 or TRBD2 may supply D (5 bases each). CDR1 and CDR2 from the germline V gene are SSHAT and FNYEAQ (reference sequence). V was shortened by 2 bases and J by 3 bases, with 10 bases between the two germline ends. The CDR3 spans 15 residues. The CDR3 DNA follows: TGTGCCAGCAGCTTAAACCGGGGCGACACCGGGGAGCTGTTTTTT. Its protein product is CASSLNRGDTGELFF.